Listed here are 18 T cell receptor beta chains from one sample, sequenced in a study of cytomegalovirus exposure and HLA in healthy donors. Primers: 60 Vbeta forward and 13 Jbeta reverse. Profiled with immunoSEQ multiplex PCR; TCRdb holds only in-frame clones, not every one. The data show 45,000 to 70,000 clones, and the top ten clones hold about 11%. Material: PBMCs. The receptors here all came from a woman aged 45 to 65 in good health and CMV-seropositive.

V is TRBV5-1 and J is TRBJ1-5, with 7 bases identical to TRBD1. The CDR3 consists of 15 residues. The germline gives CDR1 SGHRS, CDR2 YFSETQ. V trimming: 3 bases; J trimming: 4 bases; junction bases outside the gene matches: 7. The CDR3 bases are TGCGCCAGCAGCTCTACTGGACAGGAAAATCAGCCCCAGCATTTT. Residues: CASSSTGQENQPQHF.

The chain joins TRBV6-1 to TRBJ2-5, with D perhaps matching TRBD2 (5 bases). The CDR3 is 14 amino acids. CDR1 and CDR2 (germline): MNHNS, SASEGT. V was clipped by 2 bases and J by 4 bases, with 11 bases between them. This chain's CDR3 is CASSEKTRTETQYF. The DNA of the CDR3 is TGTGCCAGCAGTGAAAAAACTAGAACAGAGACCCAGTACTTC.

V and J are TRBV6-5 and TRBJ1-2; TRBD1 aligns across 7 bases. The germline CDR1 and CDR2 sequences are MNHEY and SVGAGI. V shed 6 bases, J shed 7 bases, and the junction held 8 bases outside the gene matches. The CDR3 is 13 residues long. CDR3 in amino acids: CASSQGGAVGYTF. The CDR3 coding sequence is TGTGCCAGCAGCCAAGGGGGCGCGGTTGGCTACACCTTC.

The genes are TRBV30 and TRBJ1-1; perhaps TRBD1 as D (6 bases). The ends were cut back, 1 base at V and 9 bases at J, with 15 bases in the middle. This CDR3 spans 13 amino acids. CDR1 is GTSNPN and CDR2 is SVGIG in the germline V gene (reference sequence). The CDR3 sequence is CAWSDYRDRKAFF. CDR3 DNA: TGTGCCTGGAGTGATTACAGGGACCGGAAAGCTTTCTTT.

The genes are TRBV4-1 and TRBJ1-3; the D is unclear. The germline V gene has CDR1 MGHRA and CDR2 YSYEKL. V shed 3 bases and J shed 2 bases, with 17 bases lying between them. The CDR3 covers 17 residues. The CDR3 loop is CASSQEGDLRAGNTIYF. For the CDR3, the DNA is TGCGCCAGCAGCCAGGAAGGCGACTTGAGGGCTGGAAACACCATATATTTT.

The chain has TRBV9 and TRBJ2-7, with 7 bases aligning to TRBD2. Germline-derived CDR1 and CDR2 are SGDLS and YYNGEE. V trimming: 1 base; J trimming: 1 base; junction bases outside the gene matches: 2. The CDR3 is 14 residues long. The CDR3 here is CASSVNSGSYEQYF. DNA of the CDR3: TGTGCCAGCAGCGTAAATAGCGGGTCCTACGAGCAGTACTTC.

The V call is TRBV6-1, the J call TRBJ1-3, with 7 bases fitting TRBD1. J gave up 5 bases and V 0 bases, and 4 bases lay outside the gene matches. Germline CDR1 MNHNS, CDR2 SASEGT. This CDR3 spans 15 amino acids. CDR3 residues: CASSEAMTGRNTIYF. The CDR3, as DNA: TGTGCCAGCAGTGAAGCGATGACAGGGAGAAACACCATATATTTT.

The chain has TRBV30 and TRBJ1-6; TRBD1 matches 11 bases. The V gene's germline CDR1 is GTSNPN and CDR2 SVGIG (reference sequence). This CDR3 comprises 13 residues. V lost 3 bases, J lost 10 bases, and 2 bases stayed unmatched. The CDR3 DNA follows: TGTGCCTGGAGGGACAGGGGGCAATCACCCCTCCACTTT. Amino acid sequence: CAWRDRGQSPLHF.

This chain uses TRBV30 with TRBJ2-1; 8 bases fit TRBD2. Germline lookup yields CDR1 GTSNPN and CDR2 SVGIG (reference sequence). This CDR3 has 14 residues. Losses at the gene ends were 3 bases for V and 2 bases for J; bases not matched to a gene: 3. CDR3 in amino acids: CAWRLAGPYNEQFF. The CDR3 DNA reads TGTGCCTGGAGATTAGCGGGGCCCTACAATGAGCAGTTCTTC.

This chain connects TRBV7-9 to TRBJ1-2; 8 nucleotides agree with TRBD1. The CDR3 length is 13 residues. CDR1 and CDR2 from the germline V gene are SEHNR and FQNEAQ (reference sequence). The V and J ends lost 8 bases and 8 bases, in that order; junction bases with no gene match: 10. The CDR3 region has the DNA TGTGCCAGCCGCCGGGACAGGACGGAGGGCTACACCTTC. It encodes CASRRDRTEGYTF.

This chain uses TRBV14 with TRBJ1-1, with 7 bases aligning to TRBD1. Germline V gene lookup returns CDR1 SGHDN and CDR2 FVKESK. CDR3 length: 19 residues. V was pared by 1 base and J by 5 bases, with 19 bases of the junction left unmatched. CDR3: CASSQGLPKLTGDYTEAFF. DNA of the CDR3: TGTGCCAGCAGCCAAGGGCTTCCCAAACTCACAGGGGATTATACTGAAGCTTTCTTT.

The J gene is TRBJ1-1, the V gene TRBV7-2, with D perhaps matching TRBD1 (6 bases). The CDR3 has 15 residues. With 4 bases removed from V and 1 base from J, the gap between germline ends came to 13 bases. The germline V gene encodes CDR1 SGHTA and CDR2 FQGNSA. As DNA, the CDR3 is TGTGCCAGCAGCTATGACGGACAGCGGAACACTGAAGCTTTCTTT. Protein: CASSYDGQRNTEAFF. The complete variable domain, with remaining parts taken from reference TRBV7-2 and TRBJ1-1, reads GAGVSQSPSNKVTEKGKDVELRCDPISGHTALYWYRQSLGQGLEFLIYFQGNSAPDKSGLPSDRFSAERTGGSVSTLTIQRTQQEDSAVYLCASSYDGQRNTEAFFGQGTRLTVV.

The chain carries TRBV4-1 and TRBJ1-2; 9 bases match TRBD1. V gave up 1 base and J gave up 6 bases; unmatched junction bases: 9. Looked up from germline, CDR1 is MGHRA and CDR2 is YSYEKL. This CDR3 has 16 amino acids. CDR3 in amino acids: CASSQAPPGQGHGYTF. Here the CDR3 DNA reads TGCGCCAGCAGCCAAGCGCCTCCGGGACAGGGACATGGCTACACCTTC.

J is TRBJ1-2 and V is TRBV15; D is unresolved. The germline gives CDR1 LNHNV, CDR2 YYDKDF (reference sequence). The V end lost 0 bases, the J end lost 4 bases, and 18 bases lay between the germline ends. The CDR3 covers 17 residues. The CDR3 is CATSRDVAGLTPYGYTF. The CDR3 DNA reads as TGTGCCACCAGCAGAGATGTGGCAGGACTTACCCCCTATGGCTACACCTTC.

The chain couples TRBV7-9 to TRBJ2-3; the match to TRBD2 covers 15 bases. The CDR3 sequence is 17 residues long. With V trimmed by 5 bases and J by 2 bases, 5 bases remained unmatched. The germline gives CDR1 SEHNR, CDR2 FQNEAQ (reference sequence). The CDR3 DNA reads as TGTGCCAGCAGCCCGGGACTAGCGGGGGGATACACAGATACGCAGTATTTT. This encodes CASSPGLAGGYTDTQYF.

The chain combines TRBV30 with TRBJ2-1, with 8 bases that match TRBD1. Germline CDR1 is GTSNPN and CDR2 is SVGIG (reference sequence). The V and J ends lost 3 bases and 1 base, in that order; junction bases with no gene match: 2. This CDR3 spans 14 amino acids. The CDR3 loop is CAWSRDRSYNEQFF. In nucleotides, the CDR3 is TGTGCCTGGAGCCGGGACAGGTCCTACAATGAGCAGTTCTTC. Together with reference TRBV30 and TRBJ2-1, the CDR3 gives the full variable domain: SQTIHQWPATLVQPVGSPLSLECTVEGTSNPNLYWYRQAAGRGLQLLFYSVGIGQISSEVPQNLSASRPQDRQFILSSKKLLLSDSGFYLCAWSRDRSYNEQFFGPGTRLTVL.

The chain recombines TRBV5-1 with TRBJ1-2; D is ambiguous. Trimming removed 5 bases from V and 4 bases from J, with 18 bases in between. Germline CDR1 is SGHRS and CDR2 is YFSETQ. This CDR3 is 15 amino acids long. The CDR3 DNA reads TGCGCCAGCAGAGAGTCCGGGTCGCCCTTCTATGGCTACACCTTC. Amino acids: CASRESGSPFYGYTF. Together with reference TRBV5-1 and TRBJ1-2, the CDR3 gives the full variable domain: KAGVTQTPRYLIKTRGQQVTLSCSPISGHRSVSWYQQTPGQGLQFLFEYFSETQRNKGNFPGRFSGRQFSNSRSEMNVSTLELGDSALYLCASRESGSPFYGYTFGSGTRLTVV.

DNA for the CDR3: TGCGCCAGCAGCCAAGAGGAGTATTACGAGCAGTACTTC. Translating it yields CASSQEEYYEQYF. The chain is built from TRBV4-3 and TRBJ2-7; D not certain. Germline V lookup: CDR1 LGHNA, CDR2 YSLEER. V lost 0 bases and J lost 4, with 7 bases in between. CDR3 length: 13 amino acids.